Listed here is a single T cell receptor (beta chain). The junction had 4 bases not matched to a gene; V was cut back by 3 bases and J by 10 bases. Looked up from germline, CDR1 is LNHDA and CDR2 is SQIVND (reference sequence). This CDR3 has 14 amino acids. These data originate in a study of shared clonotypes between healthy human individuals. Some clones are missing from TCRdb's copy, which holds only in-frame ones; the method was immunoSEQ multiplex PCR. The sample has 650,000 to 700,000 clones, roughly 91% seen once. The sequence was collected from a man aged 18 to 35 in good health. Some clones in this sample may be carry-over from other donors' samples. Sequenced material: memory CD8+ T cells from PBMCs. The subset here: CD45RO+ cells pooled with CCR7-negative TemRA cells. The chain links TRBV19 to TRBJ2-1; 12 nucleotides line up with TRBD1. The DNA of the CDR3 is TGTGCCAGTAGTATGCGGGACAGGGGGCAGGAGCAGTTCTTC. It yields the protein CASSMRDRGQEQFF.